The entry below describes one TCR beta chain. Its target is not known. TCRdb itself ran the 5' RACE reads through MiXCR, one entry per CDR3 protein. The profile covers 450,000 or so distinct CDR3 sequences, with 24% appearing a single time and 2.5% to 3.5% taken by the ten largest. Germline values: CDR1 SGHTA, CDR2 FQGNSA. This CDR3 spans 12 amino acids. The V and J ends lost 1 base and 8 bases respectively, with 7 bases between them. The data originate from a study of identical twins. Points from the study as a whole: The conclusions drew on cross-sectional statistical analysis instead of tracking the same donors. Those out-of-frame alpha sequences shared by twins showed an excess of low generation probability.

These records were also assigned to another study, of T cells expressing NK-cell markers.

Specimen: CD4+ T cells sorted from blood. The V gene is TRBV7-2, the J gene TRBJ2-3; D not certain. The TCR comes from a woman aged 18-35 years in good health. Here the CDR3 DNA reads TGTGCCAGCAGCTTAGAAGTCGCTACGCAGTATTTT. Its protein product is CASSLEVATQYF.